A selection of T cell receptor beta chains follows, all from one sample in a study of a mutant IDH1 vaccine in newly diagnosed glioma. Assay used: immunoSEQ multiplex PCR; TCRdb lists only in-frame clones, some missing. Of about 38,000 clones in the sample, more than 80% are singletons; the top ten hold roughly 5%. No antigen has been identified for these receptors. The material was PBMCs, obtained from a glioma patient whose treatment included an IDH1 peptide vaccine. All receptors come from a man aged 40-55 years with glioma. Each CDR3 is given with its conserved first and last residue. Each record gives: D gene, J gene, clone size, V gene, CDR3 DNA, CDR3 protein. The D gene is left open where the match is weak. Clone size is stated in some rows and not others, as once, few, many or a class when expanded.

TRBD1 | TRBJ2-2 | . | TRBV7-9 | TGTGCCAGCAGTGAAAGGGGGCGCATCACCGGGGAGCTGTTTTTT | CASSERGRITGELFF
TRBD2 | TRBJ2-3 | . | TRBV7-9 | TGTGCCAGCAGCTTAGTAGCGGGAACTAGCACAGATACGCAGTATTTT | CASSLVAGTSTDTQYF
. | TRBJ1-1 | . | TRBV11-2 | TGTGCCAGCAGCCCTCGACAGAACATGAACACTGAAGCTTTCTTT | CASSPRQNMNTEAFF
TRBD2 | TRBJ2-7 | . | TRBV7-2 | TGTGCCAGCAGCTTTTACGGGACTAGCAACGAGCAGTACTTC | CASSFYGTSNEQYF
TRBD2 | TRBJ2-1 | . | TRBV18 | TGTGCCAGCTCACGATCCCCGGGACTAGCGGGAGGCAATGAGCAGTTCTTC | CASSRSPGLAGGNEQFF
TRBD2 | TRBJ2-3 | . | TRBV9 | TGTGCCAGCAGCGGCTTAGCGGGGGGCGCCACAGATACGCAGTATTTT | CASSGLAGGATDTQYF
. | TRBJ2-7 | . | TRBV18 | TGTGCCAGCTCACCCGGTCTGGGGAGCTCCTACGAGCAGTACTTC | CASSPGLGSSYEQYF
TRBD1 | TRBJ2-4 | . | TRBV6-5 | TGTGCCAAAGGGGGCTCCTTAGCCAAAAACATTCAGTACTTC | CAKGGSLAKNIQYF
. | TRBJ2-2 | once | TRBV30 | TGTGCCTGGAGGCGCAGGCTAGGGAAGTCCGGGGAGCTGTTTTTT | CAWRRRLGKSGELFF
. | TRBJ1-2 | . | TRBV6-5 | TGTGCCAGCAGTCCCTCGTTCCGGGGGAACTATGGCTACACCTTC | CASSPSFRGNYGYTF
. | TRBJ2-4 | . | TRBV28 | TGTGCCAGCACAACCAAAAACATTCAGTACTTC | CASTTKNIQYF
. | TRBJ2-5 | . | TRBV7-9 | TGTGCCAGCAGCTTAATTGGGGATAGTCAAGAGACCCAGTACTTC | CASSLIGDSQETQYF
. | TRBJ1-5 | . | TRBV12-5 | TGTGCTAGTGGTTTGGGGTTGAGCAGGGACGGTCAGCCCCAGCATTTT | CASGLGLSRDGQPQHF
. | TRBJ1-2 | . | TRBV27 | TGTGCCAGCAGTTCTCAAGGCCTAGGCTACACCTTC | CASSSQGLGYTF
TRBD1 | TRBJ2-5 | . | TRBV29-1 | TGCAGTCTCCGTTTGGGACAGGGAAACCAAGAGACCCAGTACTTC | CSLRLGQGNQETQYF
TRBD1 | TRBJ1-2 | . | TRBV2 | TGTGCCAGTGGACAGGGGTTCTATGGCTACACCTTC | CASGQGFYGYTF
. | TRBJ2-3 | once | TRBV19 | TGTGCCAGTTCCGGGACGGAGGCAGATACGCAGTATTTT | CASSGTEADTQYF
TRBD2 | TRBJ2-4 | once | TRBV6-8 | TGTGCCAGCAGTTACCGGCGACTAGCGGGGCGGGGGGAAAACATTCAGTACTTC | CASSYRRLAGRGENIQYF
TRBD2 | TRBJ2-7 | . | TRBV12-5 | TGTGCTAGTGCTCCCCCGGGGAGGGACGAGCAGTACTTC | CASAPPGRDEQYF
. | TRBJ2-5 | few | TRBV11-3 | TGTGCCAGCAGCTCATCAAGGGGCCGGGAGACCCAGTACTTC | CASSSSRGRETQYF
TRBD2 | TRBJ2-1 | . | TRBV7-9 | TGTGCCAGCAGCTTTAAGACAGCACTAGCGACTGAGCAGTTCTTC | CASSFKTALATEQFF
. | TRBJ1-2 | . | TRBV19 | TGTGCCAGTAGTATAGTAGTGACGGACTATGGCTACACCTTC | CASSIVVTDYGYTF
. | TRBJ2-3 | few | TRBV7-9 | TGTGCCAGCAGCTTATCCGCGCCTGGGGGAGCAGATACGCAGTATTTT | CASSLSAPGGADTQYF
. | TRBJ2-7 | . | TRBV7-2 | TGTGCCAGCTCAGGTCCGGATCCCCGGGCCCGCCTCCACTCCTACGAGCAGTACTTC | CASSGPDPRARLHSYEQYF
TRBD1 | TRBJ2-3 | . | TRBV19 | TGTGCCAGTAGTACAGACAGGGGACTCACTAGCACAGATACGCAGTATTTT | CASSTDRGLTSTDTQYF
. | TRBJ1-2 | . | TRBV11-1 | TGTGCCAGCAGCCGCGCGGACGGACCCTATGGCTACACCTTC | CASSRADGPYGYTF
. | TRBJ2-7 | few | TRBV5-3 | TGTGCCAGCAGCCCGGGGGTCGGAGACGAGCAGTACTTC | CASSPGVGDEQYF
TRBD1 | TRBJ1-6 | once | TRBV2 | TGTGCCAGCGGAAGGGACAGCTCCTATAATTCACCCCTCCACTTT | CASGRDSSYNSPLHF
. | TRBJ2-2 | . | TRBV4-3 | TGCGCCAGCAGCCAAGGAACTACGAACCCGGGCGGGGAGCTGTTTTTT | CASSQGTTNPGGELFF
TRBD1 | TRBJ1-5 | once | TRBV6-1 | TGTGCCAGCACTCCAGGGGGAGGGAATCAGCCCCAGCATTTT | CASTPGGGNQPQHF
. | TRBJ1-2 | . | TRBV4-3 | TGCGCCAGCAGCCAAGAGACGGCTGGTTACTATGGCTACACCTTC | CASSQETAGYYGYTF
TRBD2 | TRBJ2-5 | once | TRBV9 | TGTGCCAGCAGCCCCCGACTAGCGGGGGGGGAGACCCAGTACTTC | CASSPRLAGGETQYF
. | TRBJ2-1 | . | TRBV18 | TGTGCCAGCTCACCAGGGGATGTCGCGGGGATCTACAATGAGCAGTTCTTC | CASSPGDVAGIYNEQFF
. | TRBJ1-3 | . | TRBV4-2 | TGTGCCAGCAGCTTCGGTTCAGCCTCTGGAAACACCATATATTTT | CASSFGSASGNTIYF
TRBD2 | TRBJ2-5 | . | TRBV7-2 | TGTGCCAGCAGCCCTAGTGGCGGGAGGGAGACCCAGTACTTC | CASSPSGGRETQYF
TRBD2 | TRBJ2-7 | . | TRBV5-5 | TGTGCCAGCAGCGTCCAACTAGCGGCTAGCTCCTACGAGCAGTACTTC | CASSVQLAASSYEQYF
. | TRBJ1-1 | . | TRBV2 | TGTGCCAGCAGTGGGGACACTGAAGCTTTCTTT | CASSGDTEAFF
. | TRBJ2-3 | . | TRBV9 | TGTGCCAGCAGCGTAAAAACGGGAGCCGGCACAGATACGCAGTATTTT | CASSVKTGAGTDTQYF
TRBD1 | TRBJ1-2 | . | TRBV19 | TGTGCCAGTAGTCCAGGGGACAGGGGTCATGGCTACACCTTC | CASSPGDRGHGYTF
. | TRBJ2-6 | . | TRBV19 | TGTGCCAGTAGTACCCATCTCCGACAGCTCTACTCTGGGGCCAACGTCCTGACTTTC | CASSTHLRQLYSGANVLTF
TRBD2 | TRBJ2-2 | . | TRBV5-1 | TGCGCCAGCAGCTCGCAAAAAACTAGCGGTTCGAACACCGGGGAGCTGTTTTTT | CASSSQKTSGSNTGELFF
. | TRBJ2-7 | . | TRBV19 | TGTGCCAGTAGTATAGATCTCGGTGCTTACGAGCAGTACTTC | CASSIDLGAYEQYF
. | TRBJ2-1 | . | TRBV5-1 | TGCGCCAGCAGCTTAAACAGGCCAGATCAGAGGAACAATGAGCAGTTCTTC | CASSLNRPDQRNNEQFF
. | TRBJ1-5 | once | TRBV5-8 | TGTGCCAGCAGCCTCGACTTCCAGCCCCAGCATTTT | CASSLDFQPQHF
TRBD1 | TRBJ1-2 | . | TRBV6-1 | TGTGCCAGCAGCCCGGACAGGCCGGGCTACACCTTC | CASSPDRPGYTF
. | TRBJ1-2 | . | TRBV5-8 | TGTGCCAGCAGCATAAACTCAGGGGAAAGGGGAGGCTACACCTTC | CASSINSGERGGYTF